This T cell receptor (beta chain) was documented in a study of T cells after yellow fever vaccination. Whole-study findings and limits: Post-booster samples contained most primary-vaccination clones (approximately 96% CD4, about 90% CD8). Few clonotypes appeared in both CD4 and CD8 compartments.

5'RACE template switching added a universal primer site and UMIs to TCR cDNA. TCRdb reprocessed the 5' RACE reads with MiXCR, giving one entry per CDR3 protein. The sample includes fewer than 450,000 distinct CDR3 sequences, 8.1% of them seen just once. Points on this clonotype: Its antigen is undetermined.

The TCR sequence derives from a man between 18 and 29 years old who received the YFV17D yellow fever vaccine. The source was PBMCs, collected more than 35 days after the first yellow fever vaccination.

The CDR3 loop is CASSQDLTGAYGYTF. The CDR3 DNA reads TGTGCCAGCAGCCAAGACCTCACGGGGGCATATGGCTACACCTTC. The chain joins TRBV3-1 to TRBJ1-2, with TRBD1 as a possible D gene (6 bases). V lost 0 bases, J lost 5 bases, and 13 bases lay in between. This CDR3 contains 15 residues. From germline, CDR1 is LGHDT and CDR2 YNNKEL (reference sequence).